These T cell receptor beta chains were read from a single sample in a study of cytomegalovirus exposure and HLA in healthy donors. Data came from immunoSEQ multiplex PCR; TCRdb stores just in-frame clones and leaves some out. The sample contains some 160,000 clones, around 83% of which appear only once. What was sequenced was PBMCs. These TCRs come from a middle-aged man in good health and CMV-seropositive. CDR3s include the opening cysteine and the closing phenylalanine or tryptophan. D genes are given only for firm matches. Only part of the rows carry a size: once, few, many, or a class if the clone is expanded.

J gene	CDR3 length	V gene	D gene	clone size	CDR3 DNA	CDR3 protein
TRBJ2-2	14	TRBV5-1	-	-	TGCGCCAGCAGCGACGCGGTGGGCACCGGGGAGCTGTTTTTT	CASSDAVGTGELFF
TRBJ2-3	14	TRBV11-3	-	-	TGTGCCAGCAGCTTACGGACTAGCACAGATACGCAGTATTTT	CASSLRTSTDTQYF
TRBJ1-1	15	TRBV5-6	-	-	TGTGCCAGCAGCTTGGAGGGGGTAATGAACACTGAAGCTTTCTTT	CASSLEGVMNTEAFF
TRBJ1-4	14	TRBV11-2	-	-	TGTGCCAGCACCAAAGGAGCAGGGAGGGAAAAACTGTTTTTT	CASTKGAGREKLFF
TRBJ1-2	15	TRBV14	-	-	TGTGCCAGCAGCCAAGATTGGGGAGGGAGTGGAGGCTACACCTTC	CASSQDWGGSGGYTF
TRBJ2-3	15	TRBV5-6	TRBD2	-	TGTGCCAGCAGCTTGGGGCGGGGGGCCGGAGATACGCAGTATTTT	CASSLGRGAGDTQYF
TRBJ1-2	14	TRBV10-3	-	-	TGTGCCATCAGTGAGTCGACCAGGAACTATGGCTACACCTTC	CAISESTRNYGYTF
TRBJ2-5	14	TRBV4-1	-	few	TGCGCCAGCAGCCAAGATCCCTTACAAGAGACCCAGTACTTC	CASSQDPLQETQYF
TRBJ2-3	14	TRBV5-1	-	-	TGCGCCAGCAGCCCAGGGGACAGCACAGATACGCAGTATTTT	CASSPGDSTDTQYF
TRBJ2-5	15	TRBV14	TRBD1	-	TGTGCCAGCAGCCGGACAGGGGGCCCGTTTGAGACCCAGTACTTC	CASSRTGGPFETQYF
TRBJ2-7	13	TRBV19	TRBD1	many	TGTGCCAGTAAGGGGACAGGGGCCTACGAGCAGTACTTC	CASKGTGAYEQYF
TRBJ1-2	15	TRBV27	TRBD1	-	TGTGCCAGCAGTTTATCGGTGACAGGGGGGTATGGCTACACCTTC	CASSLSVTGGYGYTF
TRBJ1-4	13	TRBV27	-	-	TGTGCCAGCAGGAGGCAGGGTAATGAAAAACTGTTTTTT	CASRRQGNEKLFF
TRBJ2-1	17	TRBV5-1	TRBD2	-	TGCGCCAGCAGCCCAGGACTAGCGGGAGGAGGCTACAATGAGCAGTTCTTC	CASSPGLAGGGYNEQFF
TRBJ2-3	14	TRBV14	TRBD2	-	TGTGCCAGCAGCCAAAGCGGGGGGATAAATACGCAGTATTTT	CASSQSGGINTQYF